This TCR beta chain was recorded in a study of vaccination and CD4 T cells after COVID-19. An Oncomine TCR Beta short-read assay was used to sequence the DNA from cultured CD4+ T cells. MiXCR was run by TCRdb on the PCR reads, yielding one entry per CDR3 protein. Of around 19,000 distinct CDR3 sequences in the sample, around 50% are singletons; the top ten hold around 5.5%. The treatment denotes: 10-day PBMC culture with coronavirus spike peptide pools or control peptides (ViraFEST assay). Details on this clonotype: The antigen is undetermined.

The CDR3 sequence is 14 residues long. Germline loops: CDR1 SGHRS, CDR2 YFSETQ. Trimming took 5 bases from V and 2 from J, leaving 13 bases between them. The TCR originated in a human donor who had recovered from COVID-19. The chain combines TRBV5-1 with TRBJ2-5, with D perhaps TRBD1 (6 bases). Sample: CD4+ T cells from blood, cultured in vitro. CDR3 DNA: TGCGCCAGCAGGGCCGGACAGAGACAAGAGACCCAGTACTTC. Translation: CASRAGQRQETQYF.